These T cell receptor beta chains were read from a single sample in a study of blood T cells in healthy people across ages. TCRdb called the 5' RACE reads again in MiXCR, with one record for every CDR3 protein. The sample lists around 1,100,000 distinct CDR3 sequences; more than 30% were seen once. The sample consisted of blood. The receptors derive from a man aged 18-30 years in good health. The CDR3 runs from the conserved cysteine through the conserved F or W. Fields, in order: D gene, clone size, V gene, J gene, CDR3 DNA, CDR3 protein. A D gene is named only where the DNA matches it firmly. Clone size, where shown, is once, few, many, or a class for clones that have expanded.

.,.,TRBV4-3,TRBJ2-1,TGCGCCAGCAGCCTAAGCCACATGTGGAGCTCCTACAATGAGCAGTTCTTC,CASSLSHMWSSYNEQFF
TRBD1,few,TRBV6-5,TRBJ2-3,TGTGCCAGCAGTTACTCGTTCCAGGGGGCGAGGGGAACGCAGTATTTT,CASSYSFQGARGTQYF
TRBD1,.,TRBV12-3/TRBV12-4,TRBJ1-1,TGTGCCAGCAGTGAACTCGGACAGGGCCGCGCTGAAGCTTTCTTT,CASSELGQGRAEAFF
.,many,TRBV5-1,TRBJ2-5,TGCGCCAGCAGCTTGACAGGGTACCAAGAGACCCAGTACTTC,CASSLTGYQETQYF
.,.,TRBV7-9,TRBJ2-2,TGTGCCAGCAGCTTAGTAGCCGCCGCGAACACCGGGGAGCTGTTTTTT,CASSLVAAANTGELFF
TRBD1,.,TRBV12-3/TRBV12-4,TRBJ2-1,TGTGCCAGCAGTTGGGGACAGGTTTCGGGTGGGTACAATGAGCAGTTCTTC,CASSWGQVSGGYNEQFF
TRBD1,many,TRBV24-1,TRBJ2-3,TGTGCCACCAGTGATACAGGGGGCACAGATACGCAGTATTTT,CATSDTGGTDTQYF
TRBD1,few,TRBV2,TRBJ2-7,TGTGCCAGCAGTGAACCGGGACAGGACTACGAGCAGTACTTC,CASSEPGQDYEQYF
TRBD1,.,TRBV2,TRBJ1-6,TGTGCCAGCAGTGACGTCAGACAGGGGGTATATTCACCCCTCCACTTT,CASSDVRQGVYSPLHF
.,.,TRBV4-3,TRBJ2-3,TGCGCCAGCAGCCAAGAGGCCATCACAGATACGCAGTATTTT,CASSQEAITDTQYF
TRBD1,few,TRBV2,TRBJ2-7,TGTGCCAGCAGTGGGAGACAGGGGGTTGACGAGCAGTACTTC,CASSGRQGVDEQYF
TRBD1,few,TRBV9,TRBJ1-2,TGTGCCAGCAGCGTAGTAGTTGGGGACAGGGCGGACTATGGCTACACCTTC,CASSVVVGDRADYGYTF
.,few,TRBV5-1,TRBJ2-7,TGCGCCAGCAGCTTCGGTTCCCCCCAGGTCGAGCAGTACTTC,CASSFGSPQVEQYF
TRBD2,few,TRBV27,TRBJ2-7,TGTGCCAGCAGAGGCCTAGCGGGGGGTACTTTTGCCGAGCAGTACTTC,CASRGLAGGTFAEQYF
TRBD2,few,TRBV6-5,TRBJ2-1,TGTGCCAGCAGTGATAGCGGGGGGGCCCACAATGAGCAGTTCTTC,CASSDSGGAHNEQFF
.,few,TRBV20-1,TRBJ1-6,TGCAGTGCCAGGACAGCCTATAATTCACCCCTCCACTTT,CSARTAYNSPLHF
TRBD1,few,TRBV20-1,TRBJ1-2,TGCAGTGCTAGAGATCGGGTCGGGGACAGAGTTAACTATGGCTACACCTTC,CSARDRVGDRVNYGYTF
.,once,TRBV7-2,TRBJ1-5,TGTGCCAGCAGCTTTGGGTTTTATCGGAACAATAGCAATCAGCCCCAGCATTTT,CASSFGFYRNNSNQPQHF
.,few,TRBV5-1,TRBJ1-5,TGCGCCAGCAGCTTGGGTGGGGGCGCGTATAGCAATCAGCCCCAGCATTTT,CASSLGGGAYSNQPQHF